This is a list of T cell receptor beta chains from one sample in a study of beta chain features in type 1 diabetes. Repertoires were generated with immunoSEQ multiplex PCR, while TCRdb's copy carries only in-frame clones and drops some. Altogether under 950,000 clones are present, 15% to 20% being singletons, with the ten largest covering 0.02% to 0.025%. Input material: naive CD4+ T cells from blood. These receptors were taken from a woman under 30 in good health. The CDR3 runs from the conserved cysteine through the conserved F or W. D genes are given only for firm matches. The size field is filled for only some rows; it gives once, few, many or a size class.

.	TRBV9	.	TRBJ2-3	TGTGCCAGCAGCGTAGATTCCAGCACAGATACGCAGTATTTT	CASSVDSSTDTQYF
.	TRBV19	TRBD2	TRBJ2-3	TGTGCCAGTAGTATCCGGGCGGGAGGCCATATCACAGATACGCAGTATTTT	CASSIRAGGHITDTQYF
few	TRBV6-5	.	TRBJ1-3	TGTGCCAGCAGGAACTCTGGAAACACCATATATTTT	CASRNSGNTIYF
.	TRBV7-9	.	TRBJ2-1	TGTGCCAGCCATTCGTCACCAGGAGGGGCTGAGTATAGGAATGAGCAGTTCTTC	CASHSSPGGAEYRNEQFF
.	TRBV2	TRBD2	TRBJ2-1	TGTGCCAGCAGTCTAGCGGGAGGGAGTAATGAGCAGTTCTTC	CASSLAGGSNEQFF
.	TRBV28	.	TRBJ2-2	TGTGCCAGCAGTTTATGGAGGGATGACGCCGGGGAGCTGTTTTTT	CASSLWRDDAGELFF
.	TRBV18	TRBD1	TRBJ1-2	TGTGCCAGCTCCCCCATGGACAGGGAACAAGGCTACACCTTC	CASSPMDREQGYTF
.	TRBV11-2	.	TRBJ2-4	TGTGCCAGCAGCTTAGGAAGGGCCGGGAAAAACATTCAGTACTTC	CASSLGRAGKNIQYF
.	TRBV6-5	TRBD2	TRBJ2-3	TGTGCCAGCAGTTACGCCAGTAGCGGGATTACTACGCAGTATTTT	CASSYASSGITTQYF
few	TRBV19	.	TRBJ1-2	TGTGCCAGTAGAGACAGCGGAGATGGCTACACCTTC	CASRDSGDGYTF
few	TRBV9	.	TRBJ1-4	TGTGCCAGCAGCGTGGGGACAACTAATGAAAAACTGTTTTTT	CASSVGTTNEKLFF
.	TRBV7-2	TRBD2	TRBJ2-3	TGTGCCAGCAGCTTAGCACTAGCGGGAGTCACAGATACGCAGTATTTT	CASSLALAGVTDTQYF
.	TRBV18	.	TRBJ1-5	TGTGCCAGCTCACCACCGGGGGGTGACGGCCGTGGGCCCCAGCATTTT	CASSPPGGDGRGPQHF
few	TRBV6-5	.	TRBJ2-2	TGTGCCAGCAGTTACGCGGTAGCGACCGGGGAGCTGTTTTTT	CASSYAVATGELFF
.	TRBV29-1	TRBD1	TRBJ2-5	TGCAGCGTTCGGGACAGGGGGCTCAAAGAGACCCAGTACTTC	CSVRDRGLKETQYF
.	TRBV5-1	.	TRBJ2-6	TGCGCCAGCAGCTTGGCCTTTAGCTCTGGGGCCAACGTCCTGACTTTC	CASSLAFSSGANVLTF
.	TRBV4-2	.	TRBJ1-2	TGTGCCAGCAGCCAGGACCCGGGACGCGTCTCCGACTATGGCTACACCTTC	CASSQDPGRVSDYGYTF
.	TRBV4-3	TRBD2	TRBJ2-3	TGCGCCAGCAGCCAACAAGTCACTAGCGGTAGCACAGATACGCAGTATTTT	CASSQQVTSGSTDTQYF
few	TRBV18	.	TRBJ2-7	TGTGCCAGCTCACCACGGACCGGGTTCGCATACGAGCAGTACTTC	CASSPRTGFAYEQYF
.	TRBV6-6	.	TRBJ2-2	TGTGCCAGCAGTTATCGATGGCTCCATCATAACGGGGAGCTGTTTTTT	CASSYRWLHHNGELFF
few	TRBV27	.	TRBJ2-7	TGTGCCAGCAGTCTTAAGAGGGACGGCCCTGGAAAGCAGTACTTC	CASSLKRDGPGKQYF
few	TRBV2	.	TRBJ1-2	TGTGCCAGCAGCCCCCGACAGGCTAATGGCTACACCTTC	CASSPRQANGYTF
.	TRBV29-1	.	TRBJ2-5	TGCAGCGTGGGCTACTCCAGGGGGCGCGGGGTAGCGGGAATCATAGGAGAGACCCAGTACTTC	CSVGYSRGRGVAGIIGETQYF
.	TRBV19	.	TRBJ1-2	TGTGCCAGTAGCCCTACAGGGTTTCGTAACTATGGCTACACCTTC	CASSPTGFRNYGYTF
.	TRBV7-9	TRBD1	TRBJ1-3	TGTGCCAGCAGTCACCACCGGGACAGCGGCCAAACCTCTGGAAACACCATATATTTT	CASSHHRDSGQTSGNTIYF
.	TRBV10-3	TRBD1	TRBJ1-2	TGTGCCTTCTCCTCAACGGGGACAGGGGGTCTCTATGGCTACACCTTC	CAFSSTGTGGLYGYTF
few	TRBV4-3	TRBD1	TRBJ2-7	TGCGCCAGCAGCCAAGATGCCCAAGGCGCCGGGACAGGGGGCTACGAGCAGTACTTC	CASSQDAQGAGTGGYEQYF
.	TRBV5-4	TRBD1	TRBJ1-2	TGTGCCAGCAGTAGAGACAGGGATGGGGGCTACACCTTC	CASSRDRDGGYTF
.	TRBV6-5	.	TRBJ2-2	TGTGCCAGCAGTCGCAGTAACACCGGGGAGCTGTTTTTT	CASSRSNTGELFF
.	TRBV5-4	TRBD1	TRBJ2-7	TGTGCCAGCAGCCACTCCGGACAGGGATCGGACGAGCAGTACTTC	CASSHSGQGSDEQYF
few	TRBV6-5	.	TRBJ1-4	TGTGCCAGCAGTTACTCTGGAAATACAAAGAAACTGTTTTTT	CASSYSGNTKKLFF
.	TRBV10-3	.	TRBJ2-3	TGTGCCATCAGTGAGTCTGGTGGGGCAGATACGCAGTATTTT	CAISESGGADTQYF
few	TRBV27	.	TRBJ2-1	TGTGCCAGCAGTTTAACCCCGAGGCGGGGTAACAATGAGCAGTTCTTC	CASSLTPRRGNNEQFF
.	TRBV9	.	TRBJ2-1	TGTGCCAGCAGCGTAGAACCCCTAGCTCGCGAGCAGTTCTTC	CASSVEPLAREQFF
.	TRBV7-9	.	TRBJ1-2	TGTGCCAGCAGCTTAGCGACTACTAACTATGGCTACACCTTC	CASSLATTNYGYTF
.	TRBV7-9	TRBD1	TRBJ2-2	TGTGCCAGCAGACAGGGGTGGACCGGGGAGCTGTTTTTT	CASRQGWTGELFF
.	TRBV10-3	.	TRBJ1-2	TGTGCCATCAGTGAGTTTCGTGGGGTTACTAACTATGGCTACACCTTC	CAISEFRGVTNYGYTF
few	TRBV18	.	TRBJ2-7	TGTGCCAGCACGGCGACAGGTAACTACGAGCAGTACTTC	CASTATGNYEQYF
.	TRBV9	TRBD2	TRBJ2-1	TGTGCCAGCAGCGTAGCACCCCTCAGCGGGAGGAGAAATGAGCAGTTCTTC	CASSVAPLSGRRNEQFF
.	TRBV10-3	.	TRBJ1-2	TGTGCCATCAGTCCTTTGTCCGCTAACTATGGCTACACCTTC	CAISPLSANYGYTF
few	TRBV4-2	.	TRBJ1-2	TGTGCCAGCAGCCAAGATCAGTCCGTGAACTATGGCTACACCTTC	CASSQDQSVNYGYTF
.	TRBV19	.	TRBJ2-7	TGTGCCAGTAGTATCAGCGCTCTCTACGAGCAGTACTTC	CASSISALYEQYF
few	TRBV7-2	TRBD1	TRBJ2-5	TGTGCCAGCAGCGAGACAGGGCTCCAAGAGACCCAGTACTTC	CASSETGLQETQYF
few	TRBV9	.	TRBJ2-7	TGTGCCAGCAGCCGTCGGCGTTCCTACGAGCAGTACTTC	CASSRRRSYEQYF
few	TRBV6-5	.	TRBJ2-2	TGTGCCACCCAGTTATATCGGGCCGGGGAGCTGTTTTTT	CATQLYRAGELFF
.	TRBV9	.	TRBJ2-5	TGTGCCAGCAGCCCGGAAGGGGGTAGGGAGACCCAGTACTTC	CASSPEGGRETQYF
few	TRBV10-3	TRBD1	TRBJ2-2	TGTGCCATCAGCCCCCGGGACAGGGAGTCCGGGGAGCTGTTTTTT	CAISPRDRESGELFF
.	TRBV27	.	TRBJ2-7	TGTGCCAGCAGTTTAGCGGGTGCTTCCTACGAGCAGTACTTC	CASSLAGASYEQYF
.	TRBV14	.	TRBJ2-7	TGTGCCAGCAGCCAACCGGGGCAAAGTTACGAGCAGTACTTC	CASSQPGQSYEQYF
.	TRBV19	.	TRBJ2-7	TGTGCCAGTCGACGCTTTTGGGCAATCTACGAGCAGTACTTC	CASRRFWAIYEQYF
.	TRBV19	.	TRBJ2-5	TGTGCCAGTAGTATTCGGGGGATTTTCCAAGAGACCCAGTACTTC	CASSIRGIFQETQYF
few	TRBV7-2	TRBD2	TRBJ2-1	TGTGCCAGCGGACTAGCGGGATACAATGAGCAGTTCTTC	CASGLAGYNEQFF
few	TRBV7-2	TRBD2	TRBJ2-3	TGTGCCAGCAGCTTAGGCCTAGCGGACACAGATACGCAGTATTTT	CASSLGLADTDTQYF
.	TRBV7-8	TRBD2	TRBJ2-1	TGTGCCAGCAGCTTGCGGGAGGGCCTAGATGAGCAGTTCTTC	CASSLREGLDEQFF
.	TRBV2	.	TRBJ1-2	TGTGCCAACGAGCTCACAGGGTATGGCTACACCTTC	CANELTGYGYTF
.	TRBV4-3	.	TRBJ2-1	TGCGCCAGCAGCCAAGACAACGACAATGAGCAGTTCTTC	CASSQDNDNEQFF
.	TRBV18	.	TRBJ1-2	TGTGCCAGCTCGGAACAGGAGGGGAACTATGGCTACACCTTC	CASSEQEGNYGYTF
.	TRBV28	.	TRBJ2-1	TGTGCCAGCAGACCCCATAGCGGAGGGAGACGAAATGAGCAGTTCTTC	CASRPHSGGRRNEQFF
few	TRBV19	TRBD1	TRBJ2-2	TGTGCCAGTAGTATAAATTCGTGGGGACAGAGGACCGGGGAGCTGTTTTTT	CASSINSWGQRTGELFF
.	TRBV18	.	TRBJ2-7	TGTGCCAGCTCACCACTTGACGGCTCCTACGAGCAGTACTTC	CASSPLDGSYEQYF